The 9 T cell receptor beta chains below come from one sample, sequenced in a study of blood T cell repertoires in COVID-19. Produced via immunoSEQ multiplex PCR; TCRdb's table is partial and in-frame only. The sample contains 200,000 to 300,000 clones, approximately 84% of which appear only once. The sample consisted of PBMCs or T cells enriched from blood (not recorded which). These receptor sequences come from a woman aged 40 to 50 with acute COVID-19.

This clone was detected a few times. This rearrangement joins TRBV6-1 to TRBJ1-1; D may be TRBD1 (6 bases). The V end was cut by 2 bases, the J end by 0 bases, with 13 bases between. Germline V lookup: CDR1 MNHNS, CDR2 SASEGT. This CDR3 region has 16 residues. The DNA of the CDR3 is TGTGCCAGCAGTGAATGGGTTCGACAGGTGAACACTGAAGCTTTCTTT. Translation: CASSEWVRQVNTEAFF.

V is TRBV28 and J is TRBJ2-3; 8 bases are a match to TRBD2. The length of the CDR3 is 17 residues. Germline CDR1 reads MDHEN; CDR2 reads SYDVKM. After removal of 3 bases from V and 0 bases from J, the junction contained 8 bases not matched to a gene. In DNA form, the CDR3 reads TGTGCCAGCAGTTTGCAGCAAGCGGGAGTTAGCACAGATACGCAGTATTTT. The encoded protein is CASSLQQAGVSTDTQYF.

V usage is TRBV5-1 and J usage is TRBJ1-1; no reliable D call. Germline V gene sequence: CDR1 SGHRS, CDR2 YFSETQ. V lost 0 bases to trimming and J lost 3 bases, with 12 bases between them. The CDR3 has 15 residues. CDR3 protein: CASSLVGVGDTEAFF. Written as DNA, the CDR3 is TGCGCCAGCAGCTTGGTTGGGGTCGGGGACACTGAAGCTTTCTTT.

The chain joins TRBV7-8 to TRBJ2-1, with 7 bases lining up with TRBD2. J gave up 5 bases and V 0 bases, and 4 bases lay outside the gene matches. This CDR3 comprises 15 residues. The germline gives CDR1 SGHVS, CDR2 FQNEAQ. CDR3 protein: CASSLAGRPNNEQFF. CDR3 coding DNA: TGTGCCAGCAGCTTAGCCGGGAGGCCCAACAATGAGCAGTTCTTC.

The chain is built from TRBV19 and TRBJ1-2; 9 bases map to TRBD1. Trimming at V came to 6 bases and at J to 7 bases, leaving 6 bases not matched to a gene. In germline, CDR1 is LNHDA, CDR2 SQIVND (reference sequence). This CDR3 comprises 13 residues. CDR3 nucleotide sequence: TGTGCCAGTAGCGCGGGACAGGGAAGTGGCTACACCTTC. Translating gives CASSAGQGSGYTF.

This chain connects TRBV15 to TRBJ2-5; TRBD2 might be the D (5 bases). The CDR3 has 13 amino acids. Trimming cost V 5 bases and J 3 bases, with 10 bases left between them. Germline loops: CDR1 LNHNV, CDR2 YYDKDF (reference sequence). CDR3 in DNA: TGTGCCACCAGCCCAAACGGGGAAGAGACCCAGTACTTC. It is translated as CATSPNGEETQYF. Drawing the rest from reference TRBV15 and TRBJ2-5, the complete variable domain is DAMVIQNPRYQVTQFGKPVTLSCSQTLNHNVMYWYQQKSSQAPKLLFHYYDKDFNNEADTPDNFQSRRPNTSFCFLDIRSPGLGDTAMYLCATSPNGEETQYFGPGTRLLVL.

V usage is TRBV7-2 and J usage is TRBJ2-7; 9 bases align to TRBD2. The CDR3 is 15 amino acids. Germline-derived CDR1 and CDR2 are SGHTA and FQGNSA. Losses at the gene ends were 5 bases for V and 1 base for J; bases not matched to a gene: 6. CDR3 DNA sequence: TGTGCCAGCAGCCTCCAAGCGGGGGGATCCTACGAGCAGTACTTC. It encodes CASSLQAGGSYEQYF.

A single count supports this clone. The chain recombines TRBV3-1 (or the pseudogene TRBV3-2) with TRBJ2-5; no definite D call. The V gene lost 0 bases and the J gene lost 5 bases, with 16 bases spanning the gap. The CDR3 totals 16 residues. CDR1 LGHDT and CDR2 YNNKEL come from the germline V gene (reference sequence). The CDR3 DNA reads TGTGCCAGCAGCCAAGAAGGCAGCAGGCTCCGGGAGACCCAGTACTTC. Protein: CASSQEGSRLRETQYF.

This sequence joins TRBV11-3 and TRBJ2-1; 7 nucleotides line up with TRBD2. V shed 5 bases and J 2 bases; nucleotides not matched to a gene: 3. Germline V gene lookup returns CDR1 SGHNT and CDR2 YENEEA. The CDR3 spans 14 residues. The CDR3 loop reads CASSPGTTYNEQFF. In DNA form, the CDR3 reads TGTGCCAGCAGCCCGGGGACTACCTACAATGAGCAGTTCTTC.